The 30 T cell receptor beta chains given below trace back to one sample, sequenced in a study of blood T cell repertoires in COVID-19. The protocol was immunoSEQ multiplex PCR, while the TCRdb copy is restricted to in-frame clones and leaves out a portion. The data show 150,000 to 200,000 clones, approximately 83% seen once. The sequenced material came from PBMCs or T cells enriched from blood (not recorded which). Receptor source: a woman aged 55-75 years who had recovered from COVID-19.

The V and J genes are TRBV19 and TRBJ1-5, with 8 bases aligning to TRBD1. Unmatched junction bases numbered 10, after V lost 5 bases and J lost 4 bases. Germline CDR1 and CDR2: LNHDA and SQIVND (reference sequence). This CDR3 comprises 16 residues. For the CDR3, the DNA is TGTGCCAGTAGTCGAACGACAGGGGTGTCAAATCAGCCCCAGCATTTT. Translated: CASSRTTGVSNQPQHF.

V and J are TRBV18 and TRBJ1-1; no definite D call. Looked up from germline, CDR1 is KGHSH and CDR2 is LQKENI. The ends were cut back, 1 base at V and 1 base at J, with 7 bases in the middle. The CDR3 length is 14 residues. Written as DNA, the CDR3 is TGTGCCAGCTCACCACGAGAGGGGAACACTGAAGCTTTCTTT. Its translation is CASSPREGNTEAFF.

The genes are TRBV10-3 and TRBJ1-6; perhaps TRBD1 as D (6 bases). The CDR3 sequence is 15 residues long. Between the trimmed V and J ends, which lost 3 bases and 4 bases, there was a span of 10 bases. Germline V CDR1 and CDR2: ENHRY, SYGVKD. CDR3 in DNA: TGTGCCATCAGTGACCGGACAGAATATAATTCACCCCTCCACTTT. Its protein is CAISDRTEYNSPLHF.

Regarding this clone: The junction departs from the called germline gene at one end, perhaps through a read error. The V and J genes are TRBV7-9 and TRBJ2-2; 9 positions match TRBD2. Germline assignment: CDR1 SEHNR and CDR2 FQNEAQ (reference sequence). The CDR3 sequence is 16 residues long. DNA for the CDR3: TGTGCCAGTAGCTTTAGCGGGAGTCGTCGCACCGGGGAGCTGTTTTTT. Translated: CASSFSGSRRTGELFF. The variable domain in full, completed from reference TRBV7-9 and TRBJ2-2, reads DTGVSQNPRHKITKRGQNVTFRCDPISEHNRLYWYRQTLGQGPEFLTYFQNEAQLEKSRLLSDRFSAERPKGSFSTLEIQRTEQGDSAMYLCASSFSGSRRTGELFFGEGSRLTVL.

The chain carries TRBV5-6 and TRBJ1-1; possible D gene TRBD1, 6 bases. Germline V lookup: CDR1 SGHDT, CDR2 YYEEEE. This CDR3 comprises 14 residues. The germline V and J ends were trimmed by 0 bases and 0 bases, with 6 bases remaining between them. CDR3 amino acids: CASSLGQVNTEAFF. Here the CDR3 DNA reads TGTGCCAGCAGCTTGGGACAGGTGAACACTGAAGCTTTCTTT.

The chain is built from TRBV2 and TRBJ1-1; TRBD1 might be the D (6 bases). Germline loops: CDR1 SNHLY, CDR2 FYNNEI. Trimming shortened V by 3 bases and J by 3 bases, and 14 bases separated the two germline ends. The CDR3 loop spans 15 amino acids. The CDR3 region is CASSDLRGRDTEAFF. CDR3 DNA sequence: TGTGCCAGCAGTGACCTGAGGGGGAGGGACACTGAAGCTTTCTTT.

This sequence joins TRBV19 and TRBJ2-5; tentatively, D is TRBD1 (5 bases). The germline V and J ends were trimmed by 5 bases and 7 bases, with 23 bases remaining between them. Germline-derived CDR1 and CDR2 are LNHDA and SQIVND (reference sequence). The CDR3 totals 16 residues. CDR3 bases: TGTGCCAGTAGTCAGTACGGACAAACCCTCCTCGCGACCCAGTACTTC. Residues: CASSQYGQTLLATQYF.

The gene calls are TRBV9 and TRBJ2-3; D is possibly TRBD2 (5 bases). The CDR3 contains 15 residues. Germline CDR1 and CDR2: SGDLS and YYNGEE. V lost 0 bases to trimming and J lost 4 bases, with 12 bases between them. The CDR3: CASSVDGDRSDTQYF. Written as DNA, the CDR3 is TGTGCCAGCAGCGTAGACGGGGATCGATCAGATACGCAGTATTTT.

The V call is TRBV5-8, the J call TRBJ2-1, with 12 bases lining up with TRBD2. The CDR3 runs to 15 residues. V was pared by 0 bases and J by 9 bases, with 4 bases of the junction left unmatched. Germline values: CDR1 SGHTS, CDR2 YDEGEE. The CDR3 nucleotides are TGTGCCAGCAGCTTGGGACTAGCGGGAGTGAGTGAGCAGTTCTTC. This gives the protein CASSLGLAGVSEQFF. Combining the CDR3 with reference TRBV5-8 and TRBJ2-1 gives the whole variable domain EAGVTQSPTHLIKTRGQQATLRCSPISGHTSVYWYQQALGLGLQFLLWYDEGEERNRGNFPPRFSGRQFPNYSSELNVNALELEDSALYLCASSLGLAGVSEQFFGPGTRLTVL.

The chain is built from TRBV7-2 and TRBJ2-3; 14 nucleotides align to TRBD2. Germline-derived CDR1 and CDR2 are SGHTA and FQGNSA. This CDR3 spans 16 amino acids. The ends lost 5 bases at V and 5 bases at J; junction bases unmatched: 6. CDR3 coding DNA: TGTGCCAGCAGCCTAGGACTAGCGGGAGGCGGAGATACGCAGTATTTT. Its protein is CASSLGLAGGGDTQYF.

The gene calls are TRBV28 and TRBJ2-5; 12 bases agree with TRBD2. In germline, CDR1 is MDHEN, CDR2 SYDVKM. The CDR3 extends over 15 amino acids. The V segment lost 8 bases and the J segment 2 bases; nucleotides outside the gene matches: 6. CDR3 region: CASLTSGGPQETQYF. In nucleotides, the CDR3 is TGTGCCAGCCTGACTAGCGGGGGTCCGCAAGAGACCCAGTACTTC.

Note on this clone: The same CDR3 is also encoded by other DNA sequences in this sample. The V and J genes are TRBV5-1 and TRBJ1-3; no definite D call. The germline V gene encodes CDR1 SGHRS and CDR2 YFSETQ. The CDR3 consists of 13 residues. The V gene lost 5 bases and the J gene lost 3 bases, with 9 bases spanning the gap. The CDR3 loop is CASSLDGGNTIYF. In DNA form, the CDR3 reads TGCGCCAGCAGTCTAGACGGTGGAAACACCATATATTTT. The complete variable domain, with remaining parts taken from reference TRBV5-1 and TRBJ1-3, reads KAGVTQTPRYLIKTRGQQVTLSCSPISGHRSVSWYQQTPGQGLQFLFEYFSETQRNKGNFPGRFSGRQFSNSRSEMNVSTLELGDSALYLCASSLDGGNTIYFGEGSWLTVV.

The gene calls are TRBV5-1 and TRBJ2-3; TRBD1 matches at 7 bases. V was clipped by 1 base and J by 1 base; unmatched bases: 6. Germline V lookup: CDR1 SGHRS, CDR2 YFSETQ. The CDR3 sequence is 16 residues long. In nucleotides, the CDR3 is TGCGCCAGCAGCTTGCTACCGGGACAGCGCACAGATACGCAGTATTTT. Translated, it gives CASSLLPGQRTDTQYF.

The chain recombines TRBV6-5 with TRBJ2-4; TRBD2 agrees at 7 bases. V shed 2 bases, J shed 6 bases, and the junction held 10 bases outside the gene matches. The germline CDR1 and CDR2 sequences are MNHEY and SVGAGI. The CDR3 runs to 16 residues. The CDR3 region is CASSYAPRAGVNIQYF. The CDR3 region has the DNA TGTGCCAGCAGTTACGCCCCCAGGGCGGGAGTAAACATTCAGTACTTC.

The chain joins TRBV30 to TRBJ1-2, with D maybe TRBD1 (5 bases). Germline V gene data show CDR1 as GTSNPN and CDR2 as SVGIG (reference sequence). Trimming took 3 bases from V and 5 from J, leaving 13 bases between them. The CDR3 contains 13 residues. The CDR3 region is CAWRIGGGYGYTF. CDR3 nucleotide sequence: TGTGCCTGGAGGATTGGGGGGGGATATGGCTACACCTTC.

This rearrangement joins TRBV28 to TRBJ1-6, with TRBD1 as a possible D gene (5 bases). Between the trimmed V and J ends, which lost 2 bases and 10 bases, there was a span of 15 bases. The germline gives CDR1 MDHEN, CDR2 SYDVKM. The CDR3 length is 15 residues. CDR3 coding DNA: TGTGCCAGCAGTTTAGAGGCGACAGTACGATCACCCCTCCACTTT. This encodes CASSLEATVRSPLHF. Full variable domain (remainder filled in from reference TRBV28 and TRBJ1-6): DVKVTQSSRYLVKRTGEKVFLECVQDMDHENMFWYRQDPGLGLRLIYFSYDVKMKEKGDIPEGYSVSREKKERFSLILESASTNQTSMYLCASSLEATVRSPLHFGNGTRLTVT.

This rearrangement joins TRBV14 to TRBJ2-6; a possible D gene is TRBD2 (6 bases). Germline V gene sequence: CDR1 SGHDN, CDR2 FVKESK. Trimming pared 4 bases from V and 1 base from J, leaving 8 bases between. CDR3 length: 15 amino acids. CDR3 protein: CASSRGASGANVLTF. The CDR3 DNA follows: TGTGCCAGCAGCCGCGGGGCTTCTGGGGCCAACGTCCTGACTTTC.

CDR3: CSVERNSGSIGEQFF. DNA of the CDR3: TGCAGCGTTGAAAGGAATAGCGGGAGTATCGGTGAGCAGTTCTTC. The chain carries TRBV29-1 and TRBJ2-1; 9 bases align to TRBD2. The CDR3 sequence is 15 residues long. CDR1 and CDR2 from the germline V gene are SQVTM and ANQGSEA. With 2 bases clipped from V and 9 bases from J, the junction kept 11 bases outside the gene matches.

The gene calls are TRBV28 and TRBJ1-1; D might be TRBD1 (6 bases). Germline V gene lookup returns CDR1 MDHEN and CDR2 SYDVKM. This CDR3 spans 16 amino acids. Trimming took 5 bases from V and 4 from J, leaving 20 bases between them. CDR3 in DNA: TGTGCCAGCAGTGGCATGGCAGGGGAGGGTGGCACTGAAGCTTTCTTT. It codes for CASSGMAGEGGTEAFF.

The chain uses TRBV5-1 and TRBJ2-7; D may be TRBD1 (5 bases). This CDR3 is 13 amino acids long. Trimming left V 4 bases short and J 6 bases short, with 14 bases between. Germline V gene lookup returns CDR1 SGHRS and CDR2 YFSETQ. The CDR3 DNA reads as TGCGCCAGCAGCGCCGAGACAGTTTCCGAGCAGTACTTC. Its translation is CASSAETVSEQYF.

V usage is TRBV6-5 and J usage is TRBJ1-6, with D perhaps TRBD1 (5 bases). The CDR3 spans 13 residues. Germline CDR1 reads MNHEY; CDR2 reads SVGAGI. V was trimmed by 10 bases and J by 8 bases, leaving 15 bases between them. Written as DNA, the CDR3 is TGTGCCATCGGGACGCGGGGAGATTCACCCCTCCACTTT. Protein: CAIGTRGDSPLHF.

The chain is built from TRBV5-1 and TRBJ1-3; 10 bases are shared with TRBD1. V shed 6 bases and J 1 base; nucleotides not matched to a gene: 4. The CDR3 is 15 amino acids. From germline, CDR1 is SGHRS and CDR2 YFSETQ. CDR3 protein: CASTRDRGSGNTIYF. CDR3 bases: TGCGCCAGCACACGGGACAGGGGATCTGGAAACACCATATATTTT. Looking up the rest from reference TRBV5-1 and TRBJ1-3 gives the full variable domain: KAGVTQTPRYLIKTRGQQVTLSCSPISGHRSVSWYQQTPGQGLQFLFEYFSETQRNKGNFPGRFSGRQFSNSRSEMNVSTLELGDSALYLCASTRDRGSGNTIYFGEGSWLTVV.

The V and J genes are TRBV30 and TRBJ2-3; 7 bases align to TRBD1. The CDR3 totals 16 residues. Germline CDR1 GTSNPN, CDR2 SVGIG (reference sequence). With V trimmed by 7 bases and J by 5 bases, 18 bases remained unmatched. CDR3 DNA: TGTGCCTCCTCACGAAAAGCAGGGGGAATAGGAGATACGCAGTATTTT. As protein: CASSRKAGGIGDTQYF. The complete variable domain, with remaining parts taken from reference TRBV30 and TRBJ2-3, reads SQTIHQWPATLVQPVGSPLSLECTVEGTSNPNLYWYRQAAGRGLQLLFYSVGIGQISSEVPQNLSASRPQDRQFILSSKKLLLSDSGFYLCASSRKAGGIGDTQYFGPGTRLTVL.

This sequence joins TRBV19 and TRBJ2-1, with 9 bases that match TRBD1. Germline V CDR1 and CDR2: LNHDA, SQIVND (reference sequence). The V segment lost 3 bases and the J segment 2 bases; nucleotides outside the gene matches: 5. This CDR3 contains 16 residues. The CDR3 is CASSMLGQGPYNEQFF. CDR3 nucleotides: TGTGCCAGTAGTATGCTCGGACAGGGGCCCTACAATGAGCAGTTCTTC. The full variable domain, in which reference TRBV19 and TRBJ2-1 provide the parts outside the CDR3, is DGGITQSPKYLFRKEGQNVTLSCEQNLNHDAMYWYRQDPGQGLRLIYYSQIVNDFQKGDIAEGYSVSREKKESFPLTVTSAQKNPTAFYLCASSMLGQGPYNEQFFGPGTRLTVL.

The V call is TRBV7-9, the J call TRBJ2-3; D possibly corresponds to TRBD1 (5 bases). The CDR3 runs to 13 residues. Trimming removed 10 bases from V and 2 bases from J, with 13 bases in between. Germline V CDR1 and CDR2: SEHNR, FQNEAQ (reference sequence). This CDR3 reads CATEGAYTDTQYF. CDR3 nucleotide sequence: TGTGCCACCGAAGGGGCCTACACAGATACGCAGTATTTT.

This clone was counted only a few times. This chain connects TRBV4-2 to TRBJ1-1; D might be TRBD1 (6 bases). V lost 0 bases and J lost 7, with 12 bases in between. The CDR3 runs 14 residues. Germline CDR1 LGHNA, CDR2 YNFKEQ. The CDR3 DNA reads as TGTGCCAGCAGCCAAGATTCACGGGACAATGAAGCTTTCTTT. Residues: CASSQDSRDNEAFF.

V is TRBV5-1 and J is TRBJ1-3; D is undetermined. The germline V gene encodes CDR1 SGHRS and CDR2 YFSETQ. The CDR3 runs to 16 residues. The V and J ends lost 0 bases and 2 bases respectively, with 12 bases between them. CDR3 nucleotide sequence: TGCGCCAGCAGCTTGGCTCGGCCCCGGGCTGGAAACACCATATATTTT. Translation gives CASSLARPRAGNTIYF.

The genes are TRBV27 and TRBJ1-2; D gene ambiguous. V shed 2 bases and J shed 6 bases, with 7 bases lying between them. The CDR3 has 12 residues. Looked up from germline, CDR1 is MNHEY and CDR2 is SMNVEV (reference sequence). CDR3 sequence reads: CASSLRGDGYTF. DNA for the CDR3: TGTGCCAGCAGTTTACGAGGAGATGGCTACACCTTC.

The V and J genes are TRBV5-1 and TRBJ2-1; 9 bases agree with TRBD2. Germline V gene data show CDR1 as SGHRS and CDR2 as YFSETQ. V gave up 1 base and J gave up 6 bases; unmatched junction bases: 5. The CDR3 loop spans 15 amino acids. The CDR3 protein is CASSLRAGGGNEQFF. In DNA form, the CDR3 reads TGCGCCAGCAGCTTGCGGGCGGGAGGGGGCAATGAGCAGTTCTTC.

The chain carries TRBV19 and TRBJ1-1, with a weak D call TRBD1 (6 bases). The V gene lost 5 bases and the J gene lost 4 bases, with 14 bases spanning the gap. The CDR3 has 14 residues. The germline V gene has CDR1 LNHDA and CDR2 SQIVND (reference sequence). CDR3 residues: CASSDNRDFTEAFF. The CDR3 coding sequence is TGTGCCAGTAGTGACAACAGGGATTTCACTGAAGCTTTCTTT.